This T cell receptor (beta chain) is from a study of blood T cells in healthy people across ages. It was with a sample-barcoded 5' primer and a J-beta primer mix that a second PCR of about 6 to 12 cycles was run. TCRdb ran MiXCR on the 5' RACE reads and lists one entry per CDR3 protein. Of more than 1,000,000 distinct CDR3 sequences in the sample, 20% to 25% were seen once. This clonotype appeared a few times. This same sample was also part of a study on T cells of mothers and their children.

The source of this sequence is a girl aged 2-10 years in good health. The sequencing sample was made of blood.

The CDR3 nucleotides read TGTGCCAGCTGGACAGGGGGCTTCACTGAAGCTTTCTTT. Residues: CASWTGGFTEAFF. The gene calls are TRBV27 and TRBJ1-1; 11 bases are a match to TRBD1. The CDR3 contains 13 residues. Germline CDR1 MNHEY, CDR2 SMNVEV (reference sequence). V lost 8 bases and J lost 4; bases outside the gene matches: 3.